Following are 23 T cell receptor beta chains from one sample sequenced in a study of T cell changes during pregnancy in multiple sclerosis. Assay: immunoSEQ multiplex PCR; the TCRdb copy retains only in-frame clones and omits some. Of tens of thousands of clones in the sample, around nine tenths are singletons; the top ten hold approximately 0.39%. The sample in question was CD4+ T cells from peripheral blood mononuclear cells, obtained in the second trimester of pregnancy. Receptors originate from a female donor in good health, enrolled as a control in a pregnancy study.

The CDR3 nucleotides read TGTGCCAGCAGCTTAGACAAGAACACTGAAGCTTTCTTT. Its translation is CASSLDKNTEAFF. The V and J genes are TRBV13 and TRBJ1-1; D is unresolved. The CDR3 has 13 residues. V was pared by 1 base and J by 1 base, with 4 bases between. Germline CDR1 PRHDT, CDR2 FYEKMQ (reference sequence).

Here the CDR3 DNA reads TGTGCCAGCAGCTTAGGCCGTACCGGGGGCACTGAAGCTTTCTTT. It yields the protein CASSLGRTGGTEAFF. The V and J genes are TRBV7-9 and TRBJ1-1, with D possibly matching TRBD1 (5 bases). CDR1 SEHNR and CDR2 FQNEAQ come from the germline V gene (reference sequence). The length of the CDR3 is 15 residues. Trimming took off 1 base at V and 4 bases at J, with 13 bases between the two ends. Full variable domain (remainder filled in from reference TRBV7-9 and TRBJ1-1): DTGVSQNPRHKITKRGQNVTFRCDPISEHNRLYWYRQTLGQGPEFLTYFQNEAQLEKSRLLSDRFSAERPKGSFSTLEIQRTEQGDSAMYLCASSLGRTGGTEAFFGQGTRLTVV.

The chain combines TRBV4-3 with TRBJ2-2; D is possibly TRBD2 (5 bases). Germline-derived CDR1 and CDR2 are LGHNA and YSLEER. The CDR3 is 17 amino acids. Trimming cost V 0 bases and J 0 bases, with 11 bases left between them. The CDR3 nucleotides read TGCGCCAGCAGCCAAGAGGGAACGGGATCGAACACCGGGGAGCTGTTTTTT. It encodes CASSQEGTGSNTGELFF.

The chain joins TRBV5-4 to TRBJ1-3, with 12 bases matching TRBD1. Trimming removed 4 bases from V and 3 bases from J; junction bases left unmatched: 8. In germline, CDR1 is SGHNT, CDR2 YYREEE (reference sequence). The CDR3 is 17 amino acids. The CDR3 sequence is CASSRGQGAAVGNTIYF. For the CDR3, the DNA is TGTGCCAGCAGCCGGGGACAGGGGGCGGCAGTTGGAAACACCATATATTTT.

The chain uses TRBV19 and TRBJ1-1; 7 bases line up with TRBD1. CDR3 length: 15 amino acids. Trimming removed 5 bases from V and 0 bases from J; junction bases left unmatched: 6. Germline-derived CDR1 and CDR2 are LNHDA and SQIVND (reference sequence). The CDR3 nucleotides read TGTGCCAGTAGTCCCCAGACAGGGATGAACACTGAAGCTTTCTTT. It specifies CASSPQTGMNTEAFF.

The rearrangement uses TRBV30 and TRBJ2-7, with unresolved D. Trimming removed 2 bases from V and 13 bases from J, with 18 bases in between. Germline V CDR1 and CDR2: GTSNPN, SVGIG (reference sequence). The CDR3 is 12 residues long. The CDR3 coding sequence is TGTGCCTGGAGTCCCCTGACGGAGCACATTTACTTC. It yields the protein CAWSPLTEHIYF.

The chain combines TRBV5-6 with TRBJ1-1; TRBD1 aligns across 7 bases. The CDR3 covers 13 residues. The V segment lost 4 bases and the J segment 7 bases; nucleotides outside the gene matches: 7. From germline, CDR1 is SGHDT and CDR2 YYEEEE. The CDR3: CASSRDRKLEAFF. The DNA of the CDR3 is TGTGCCAGCAGCCGGGACAGAAAACTTGAAGCTTTCTTT.

J is TRBJ2-3 and V is TRBV6-5; D perhaps matches TRBD2 (6 bases). CDR3 length: 14 residues. V lost 6 bases, J lost 2 bases, and 12 bases lay in between. The germline V gene has CDR1 MNHEY and CDR2 SVGAGI. This chain's CDR3 is CASRRDSPTDTQYF. CDR3 sequence (DNA): TGTGCCAGCAGGCGGGACTCCCCCACAGATACGCAGTATTTT.

J is TRBJ2-1 and V is TRBV11-1; 9 bases are shared with TRBD1. The V gene end was trimmed by 3 bases and the J gene end by 7 bases; junction bases not matched to a gene: 10. Per germline, CDR1 SGHAT and CDR2 FQDESV (reference sequence). This CDR3 comprises 16 residues. The CDR3 is CASSFIPGQGRNEQFF. For the CDR3, the DNA is TGTGCCAGCAGCTTCATCCCGGGACAGGGTAGGAATGAGCAGTTCTTC.

The rearrangement joins TRBV6-1 to TRBJ2-7; D is uncertain. V shed 5 bases and J shed 2 bases, with 16 bases lying between them. Germline-derived CDR1 and CDR2 are MNHNS and SASEGT. The CDR3 covers 15 residues. CDR3 loop: CASSSPGAPPYEQYF. DNA for the CDR3: TGTGCCAGCAGTTCCCCAGGCGCCCCCCCCTACGAGCAGTACTTC.

A word on this clone: In the same sample, other DNA sequences code for this CDR3. The V gene is TRBV19, the J gene TRBJ1-5; 9 bases map to TRBD1. Germline lookup yields CDR1 LNHDA and CDR2 SQIVND (reference sequence). This CDR3 spans 14 amino acids. Losses at the gene ends were 5 bases for V and 4 bases for J; bases not matched to a gene: 3. The CDR3 DNA is TGTGCCAGTAGTCCGACAGGGGGGAATCAGCCCCAGCATTTT. It encodes CASSPTGGNQPQHF.

This chain joins TRBV7-2 and TRBJ2-5, with 12 bases fitting TRBD2. The germline gives CDR1 SGHTA, CDR2 FQGNSA. After removal of 4 bases from V and 5 bases from J, the junction contained 5 bases not matched to a gene. The CDR3 covers 15 residues. CDR3 sequence (DNA): TGTGCCAGCAGCTCTCTAGCGGGGGGGCTTGAGACCCAGTACTTC. This gives the protein CASSSLAGGLETQYF. The full variable domain, in which reference TRBV7-2 and TRBJ2-5 provide the parts outside the CDR3, is GAGVSQSPSNKVTEKGKDVELRCDPISGHTALYWYRQSLGQGLEFLIYFQGNSAPDKSGLPSDRFSAERTGGSVSTLTIQRTQQEDSAVYLCASSSLAGGLETQYFGPGTRLLVL.

The count of this clone is one. The chain couples TRBV25-1 to TRBJ2-7, with a tentative D call TRBD1 (6 bases). With 6 bases removed from V and 2 bases from J, the gap between germline ends came to 11 bases. The CDR3 covers 13 residues. Germline V gene data show CDR1 as MGHDK and CDR2 as SYGVNS. The CDR3 DNA is TGTGCCAGCAGCGTAACAGGGACCTACGAGCAGTACTTC. Its protein product is CASSVTGTYEQYF.

This chain joins TRBV10-3 and TRBJ1-2; no firm D call. Germline assignment: CDR1 ENHRY and CDR2 SYGVKD. V shed 0 bases and J shed 8 bases, with 13 bases lying between them. The CDR3 length is 14 residues. Here the CDR3 reads CAISESWSPGGYTF. The CDR3 DNA follows: TGTGCCATCAGTGAGTCATGGAGTCCCGGGGGCTACACCTTC.

This sequence joins TRBV25-1 and TRBJ1-6, with D hard to call. Trimming pared 6 bases from V and 11 bases from J, leaving 14 bases between. Germline-derived CDR1 and CDR2 are MGHDK and SYGVNS. The CDR3 covers 13 residues. CDR3 bases: TGTGCCAGCAGCCGAGGGAGCTGGGCACCCCTCCACTTT. It is translated as CASSRGSWAPLHF. Based on the CDR3 plus reference TRBV25-1 and TRBJ1-6, the full variable domain is EADIYQTPRYLVIGTGKKITLECSQTMGHDKMYWYQQDPGMELHLIHYSYGVNSTEKGDLSSESTVSRIRTEHFPLTLESARPSHTSQYLCASSRGSWAPLHFGNGTRLTVT.

The rearrangement links TRBV6-5 to TRBJ2-1; D perhaps matches TRBD2 (5 bases). V was clipped by 5 bases and J by 1 base, with 9 bases between them. Germline V CDR1 and CDR2: MNHEY, SVGAGI. The CDR3 loop spans 14 amino acids. The CDR3 reads CASSPRRSYNEQFF. DNA of the CDR3: TGTGCCAGCAGTCCCCGGAGGTCCTACAATGAGCAGTTCTTC.

This clone has only one observation. This chain uses TRBV4-3 with TRBJ1-1, with D possibly TRBD1 on 6 matching bases. V gave up 3 bases and J gave up 4 bases, with 18 bases separating them. Germline V gene lookup returns CDR1 LGHNA and CDR2 YSLEER. The CDR3 spans 16 residues. The CDR3 sequence: CASSQGIGGVGTEAFF. CDR3 DNA: TGCGCCAGCAGCCAGGGGATAGGGGGGGTCGGCACTGAAGCTTTCTTT.

The chain joins TRBV15 to TRBJ2-1; TRBD2 aligns across 9 bases. CDR3 size: 15 residues. From germline, CDR1 is LNHNV and CDR2 YYDKDF (reference sequence). J was trimmed by 6 bases and V by 0 bases; bases with no gene match: 3. CDR3 sequence: CATSRDAGGLNEQFF. The CDR3 DNA reads TGTGCCACCAGCAGAGATGCGGGGGGGCTCAATGAGCAGTTCTTC. The entire variable domain, with the rest obtained from reference TRBV15 and TRBJ2-1, is as follows: DAMVIQNPRYQVTQFGKPVTLSCSQTLNHNVMYWYQQKSSQAPKLLFHYYDKDFNNEADTPDNFQSRRPNTSFCFLDIRSPGLGDTAMYLCATSRDAGGLNEQFFGPGTRLTVL.

The genes are TRBV9 and TRBJ2-1; D is unclear. The V end lost 0 bases, the J end lost 2 bases, and 6 bases lay between the germline ends. Germline assignment: CDR1 SGDLS and CDR2 YYNGEE. The CDR3 has 14 residues. The CDR3 nucleotides are TGTGCCAGCAGCGTAGAACAGCCCTACAATGAGCAGTTCTTC. Protein sequence: CASSVEQPYNEQFF.

V usage is TRBV5-4 and J usage is TRBJ2-7; 7 bases are shared with TRBD2. The V and J ends lost 4 bases and 2 bases, in that order; junction bases with no gene match: 3. This CDR3 has 13 residues. The germline gives CDR1 SGHNT, CDR2 YYREEE (reference sequence). Here the CDR3 reads CASSGGLAYEQYF. CDR3 DNA sequence: TGTGCCAGCAGCGGCGGACTAGCCTACGAGCAGTACTTC.

The chain employs TRBV7-2 and TRBJ2-4; D unresolved. With 5 bases removed from V and 0 bases from J, the gap between germline ends came to 14 bases. The CDR3 is 16 residues long. CDR1 is SGHTA and CDR2 is FQGNSA in the germline V gene. CDR3 sequence: CASSPTISLAKNIQYF. The CDR3 DNA is TGTGCCAGCAGCCCCACAATATCGCTAGCCAAAAACATTCAGTACTTC.

The chain has TRBV15 and TRBJ2-3; TRBD2 matches 8 bases. Germline CDR1 is LNHNV and CDR2 is YYDKDF (reference sequence). The V segment lost 3 bases and the J segment 3 bases; nucleotides outside the gene matches: 8. This CDR3 contains 16 residues. The CDR3, as DNA: TGTGCCACCAGCAGCCAACTAGCGGTCGGTACAGATACGCAGTATTTT. As protein: CATSSQLAVGTDTQYF.

V is TRBV5-8 and J is TRBJ2-1; 9 bases agree with TRBD1. V shed 4 bases, J shed 4 bases, and the junction held 6 bases outside the gene matches. The germline CDR1 and CDR2 sequences are SGHTS and YDEGEE. The CDR3 covers 15 residues. For the CDR3, the DNA is TGTGCCAGCAGCCTATCGGGACAGGGATACAATGAGCAGTTCTTC. It translates to CASSLSGQGYNEQFF. Filled out from reference TRBV5-8 and TRBJ2-1, the complete variable domain reads EAGVTQSPTHLIKTRGQQATLRCSPISGHTSVYWYQQALGLGLQFLLWYDEGEERNRGNFPPRFSGRQFPNYSSELNVNALELEDSALYLCASSLSGQGYNEQFFGPGTRLTVL.